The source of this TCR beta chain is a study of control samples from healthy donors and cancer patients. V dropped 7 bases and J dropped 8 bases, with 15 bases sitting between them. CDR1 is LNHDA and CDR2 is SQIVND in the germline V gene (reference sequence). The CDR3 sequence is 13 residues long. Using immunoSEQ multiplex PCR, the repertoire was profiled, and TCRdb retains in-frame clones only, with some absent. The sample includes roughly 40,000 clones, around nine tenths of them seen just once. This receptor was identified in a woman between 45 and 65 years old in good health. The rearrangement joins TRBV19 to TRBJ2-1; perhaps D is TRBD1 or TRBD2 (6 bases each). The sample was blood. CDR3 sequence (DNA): TGTGCCAGTATGATTCCGGGGGCCGATGAGCAGTTCTTC. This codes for CASMIPGADEQFF.